This is a list of T cell receptor beta chains from one sample in a study of blood T cell repertoires in COVID-19. TCRdb's copy holds only in-frame clones and misses some; the assay was immunoSEQ multiplex PCR. Of some 180,000 clones listed, around nine tenths are singletons. The sequencing sample was made of peripheral blood. The receptors were sampled from a woman older than 75 with COVID-19, enrolled during active disease. CDR3s include the opening cysteine and the closing phenylalanine or tryptophan. D genes are given only for firm matches. Clone size is given for some rows only: seen once, a few or many times, or a class if the clone is expanded.

v_call	clone_size	d_call	j_call	cdr3_length	cdr3_aa	cdr3_nt
TRBV12-3/TRBV12-4	once	-	TRBJ1-1	12	CASSFGGAEAFF	TGTGCCAGCAGTTTTGGGGGGGCTGAAGCTTTCTTT
TRBV4-2	-	TRBD1	TRBJ2-1	19	CASSQEGRVGQGTYNEQFF	TGTGCCAGCAGCCAAGAAGGAAGGGTGGGACAGGGAACCTACAATGAGCAGTTCTTC
TRBV6-5	few	-	TRBJ1-2	12	CASKGSAGGYTF	TGTGCCAGCAAGGGATCTGCGGGTGGCTACACCTTC
TRBV20-1	-	-	TRBJ1-3	15	CSASLRGWSGNTIYF	TGCAGTGCTAGTCTTAGGGGTTGGTCTGGAAACACCATATATTTT
TRBV6-2/TRBV6-3	-	TRBD2	TRBJ2-2	14	CASSGGRAAGELFF	TGTGCCAGCAGCGGCGGGAGGGCGGCCGGGGAGCTGTTTTTT
TRBV6-4	-	-	TRBJ1-6	15	CASSLEAAYNSPLHF	TGTGCCAGCAGTCTGGAGGCAGCGTATAATTCACCCCTCCACTTT
TRBV12-3/TRBV12-4	-	TRBD1	TRBJ2-7	13	CASSRLDRGEQYF	TGTGCCAGCAGCCGCCTCGACAGGGGTGAGCAGTACTTC
TRBV6-2/TRBV6-3	-	-	TRBJ2-5	16	CASSHLPGDSFETQYF	TGTGCCAGCAGCCACCTACCCGGCGACAGTTTCGAGACCCAGTACTTC
TRBV28	-	-	TRBJ1-1	13	CASSLQGPTEAFF	TGTGCCAGCAGTTTACAGGGTCCCACTGAAGCTTTCTTT
TRBV27	-	-	TRBJ1-2	14	CASSPPGVNYGYTF	TGTGCCAGCAGTCCCCCGGGGGTAAACTATGGCTACACCTTC
TRBV27	-	-	TRBJ1-1	13	CASSFNSNIEAFF	TGTGCCAGCAGTTTCAACAGCAACATTGAAGCTTTCTTT
TRBV19	few	TRBD2	TRBJ2-1	15	CASSSTSGRAGEQFF	TGTGCCAGTAGTTCGACTAGCGGGAGGGCCGGAGAGCAGTTCTTC
TRBV28	-	-	TRBJ2-7	15	CASSSPHPIAWEQYF	TGTGCCAGCAGTTCGCCCCACCCAATAGCTTGGGAGCAGTACTTC
TRBV19	-	TRBD1	TRBJ1-3	15	CASSGPGQAGNTIYF	TGTGCCAGTAGTGGTCCGGGACAGGCTGGAAACACCATATATTTT
TRBV5-1	once	-	TRBJ2-3	13	CASSLGPGDTQYF	TGCGCCAGCAGCTTGGGACCAGGAGATACGCAGTATTTT
TRBV28	few	-	TRBJ1-5	15	CASTRGGGSNQPQHF	TGTGCCAGCACCCGGGGCGGGGGGAGCAATCAGCCCCAGCATTTT
TRBV3-1/TRBV3-2	-	TRBD1	TRBJ1-3	18	CASSYISKQGANRNTIYF	TGTGCCAGCAGCTACATTTCTAAACAGGGGGCAAATAGAAACACCATATATTTT
TRBV6-6	-	TRBD1	TRBJ1-1	11	CASSYGTEAFF	TGTGCCAGCAGTTACGGGACAGAGGCTTTCTTT
TRBV9	-	-	TRBJ2-3	13	CASSADSANTQYF	TGTGCCAGCAGCGCCGACAGCGCGAATACGCAGTATTTT
TRBV10-3	-	TRBD1	TRBJ2-6	16	CAISPQGRSGANVLTF	TGTGCCATCAGCCCACAGGGGCGCTCTGGGGCCAACGTCCTGACTTTC
TRBV6-2/TRBV6-3	few	-	TRBJ2-3	17	CASSYSRRSGLTDTQYF	TGTGCCAGCAGTTACTCGAGGCGGAGCGGACTCACAGATACGCAGTATTTT
TRBV19	-	TRBD1	TRBJ1-2	15	CASSNSGQGTYGYTF	TGTGCCAGTAGTAACTCGGGACAGGGGACCTATGGCTACACCTTC
TRBV28	once	TRBD2	TRBJ2-4	19	CASSNSLEAGVTAKNIQYF	TGTGCCAGTTCAAACTCCCTCGAAGCGGGAGTAACGGCCAAAAACATTCAGTACTTC
TRBV27	few	-	TRBJ1-1	17	CASSLSDRQAGYTEAFF	TGTGCCAGCAGTTTATCCGACCGTCAGGCCGGATACACTGAAGCTTTCTTT
TRBV10-3	-	TRBD1	TRBJ1-2	14	CAISAPGQGYGYTF	TGTGCCATCAGTGCCCCCGGACAGGGGTATGGCTACACCTTC
TRBV27	-	-	TRBJ2-3	13	CASSQDVSDTQYF	TGTGCCAGCAGTCAGGATGTCTCAGATACGCAGTATTTT
TRBV24-1	-	-	TRBJ1-2	15	CATSDSEGANYGYTF	TGTGCCACCAGTGACTCCGAGGGAGCTAACTATGGCTACACCTTC
TRBV5-1	-	-	TRBJ2-3	13	CASTWGLTDTQYF	TGCGCCAGCACCTGGGGGCTTACAGATACGCAGTATTTT
TRBV4-2	-	-	TRBJ1-3	16	CASSQDPGTSGNTIYF	TGTGCCAGCAGCCAAGACCCAGGTACCTCTGGAAACACCATATATTTT
TRBV18	-	TRBD1	TRBJ2-3	16	CASSPPTGVETDTQYF	TGTGCCAGCTCACCACCGACAGGGGTCGAGACAGATACGCAGTATTTT
TRBV28	-	-	TRBJ1-3	11	CASNGGNTIYF	TGTGCCAGCAACGGGGGAAACACCATATATTTT
TRBV3-1/TRBV3-2	-	TRBD2	TRBJ2-3	17	CASSQDQVGLASDTQYF	TGTGCCAGCAGCCAAGATCAAGTGGGACTAGCGTCAGATACGCAGTATTTT
TRBV5-4	-	-	TRBJ2-3	14	CATSPTATTDTQYF	TGTGCCACCTCTCCCACAGCTACGACAGATACGCAGTATTTT
TRBV5-4	-	TRBD2	TRBJ2-7	18	CASSLVGEASGTSYEQYF	TGTGCCAGCAGCTTGGTAGGTGAGGCTAGCGGGACTTCCTACGAGCAGTACTTC
TRBV19	-	-	TRBJ2-4	15	CASSITWLAKNIQYF	TGTGCCAGTAGTATTACGTGGCTAGCCAAAAACATTCAGTACTTC
TRBV5-1	-	TRBD2	TRBJ2-2	14	CASSSRGDSGELFF	TGCGCCAGCAGCTCCCGGGGGGACTCCGGGGAGCTGTTTTTT
TRBV7-2	-	-	TRBJ1-6	19	CASSPRRGGVSSYNSPLHF	TGTGCCAGCAGCCCCCGACGCGGGGGGGTTAGCTCCTATAATTCACCCCTCCACTTT
TRBV10-3	-	-	TRBJ2-1	14	CAISETGSYNEQFF	TGTGCCATCAGTGAGACAGGGTCCTACAATGAGCAGTTCTTC
TRBV11-1	-	-	TRBJ1-1	15	CASSLDPSVNTEAFF	TGTGCCAGCAGCTTAGATCCGAGCGTGAACACTGAAGCTTTCTTT
TRBV5-1	-	-	TRBJ2-7	14	CASSLMDSSYEQYF	TGCGCCAGCAGCTTAATGGACTCATCTTACGAGCAGTACTTC
TRBV7-8	-	-	TRBJ1-3	15	CASSLMRISGNTIYF	TGTGCCAGCAGCTTAATGAGGATATCTGGAAACACCATATATTTT
TRBV11-3	-	-	TRBJ1-3	12	CASSLIQPTIYF	TGTGCCAGCAGCCTCATACAGCCCACCATATATTTT
TRBV6-5	-	-	TRBJ1-1	16	CASSYGSGLLNTEAFF	TGTGCCAGCAGTTATGGCTCGGGACTTTTGAACACTGAAGCTTTCTTT
TRBV7-2	-	-	TRBJ1-2	14	CASSSAGGDYGYTF	TGTGCCAGCAGCTCCGCGGGGGGCGACTATGGCTACACCTTC
TRBV19	-	TRBD1	TRBJ1-1	13	CASSEGTGVRAFF	TGTGCCAGCTCGGAGGGGACAGGGGTACGGGCTTTCTTT
TRBV19	-	TRBD1	TRBJ1-5	15	CASSIGRTGHQPQHF	TGTGCCAGTAGTATAGGACGGACAGGTCATCAGCCCCAGCATTTT
TRBV9	-	-	TRBJ1-5	13	CASSEGGGQPQHF	TGTGCCAGCAGCGAAGGGGGGGGCCAACCCCAGCATTTT
TRBV5-1	-	TRBD2	TRBJ2-7	14	CASSLLAGSYEQYF	TGCGCCAGCAGCTTGCTAGCGGGCTCCTACGAGCAGTACTTC
TRBV27	once	-	TRBJ2-2	15	CASTIGYGNTGELFF	TGTGCCAGCACAATCGGGTATGGGAACACCGGGGAGCTGTTTTTT
TRBV28	-	-	TRBJ1-3	17	CASSFGEAVNSGNTIYF	TGTGCCAGCAGTTTTGGGGAGGCAGTAAACTCTGGAAACACCATATATTTT
TRBV27	-	TRBD2	TRBJ2-7	15	CASAKQAGGPHEQYF	TGTGCCAGCGCAAAGCAGGCGGGAGGGCCCCACGAGCAGTACTTC
TRBV7-2	many	-	TRBJ1-6	12	CASSFPNSPLHF	TGTGCCAGCAGCTTTCCAAATTCACCCCTCCACTTT
TRBV19	-	-	TRBJ1-5	17	CASSISTGSGGNQPQHF	TGTGCCAGTAGTATCTCGACCGGGAGCGGCGGCAATCAGCCCCAGCATTTT